Shown below are 13 T cell receptor beta chains from a single sample sequenced in a study of OX40 agonist ivuxolimab in advanced cancers. The assay was immunoSEQ multiplex PCR, and TCRdb's table has in-frame clones only and misses some. The top ten hold 0.9% to 1.2% of the sample, which has 70,000 to 100,000 clones, approximately 80% seen once. Sequenced material: CD4+ or CD8+ T cells sorted from blood, taken in a trial of the OX40 agonist ivuxolimab. The receptors shown here come from an adult with an advanced solid tumor such as melanoma, head and neck, liver or kidney cancer.

This chain uses TRBV29-1 with TRBJ2-5, with a tentative D call TRBD1 (5 bases). This CDR3 spans 12 amino acids. Germline V CDR1 and CDR2: SQVTM, ANQGSEA. Trimming pared 6 bases from V and 5 bases from J, leaving 13 bases between. The CDR3 is CSVNRIFETQYF. In DNA, the CDR3 is TGCAGCGTAAACAGGATTTTCGAGACCCAGTACTTC.

V usage is TRBV6-1 and J usage is TRBJ1-1; tentative D call: TRBD1 (5 bases). CDR3 size: 13 residues. CDR1 MNHNS and CDR2 SASEGT come from the germline V gene. The V gene lost 3 bases and the J gene lost 10 bases, with 15 bases spanning the gap. The CDR3: CASSEGHRPGAFF. As DNA, the CDR3 is TGTGCCAGCAGTGAGGGGCACCGGCCAGGAGCTTTCTTT.

The chain has TRBV21-1 and TRBJ1-3; the table's TRBD1 call for D was not verified on the DNA. TRBV21-1 is a documented pseudogene. The CDR3 has 15 residues. CDR3 nucleotides: TGTGCCAGCAGCAGACAGGGCGCCTCTGGAAACACCATATATTTT. Its protein is CASSRQGASGNTIYF.

The chain joins TRBV5-1 to TRBJ2-1; 7 positions agree with TRBD1. The CDR3 is made up of 15 amino acids. Germline CDR1 is SGHRS and CDR2 is YFSETQ. The junction had 10 bases not matched to a gene; V was cut back by 3 bases and J by 7 bases. The CDR3 bases are TGCGCCAGCAGCTCCGAGACAGGGAGTTGGAATGAGCAGTTCTTC. It is translated as CASSSETGSWNEQFF. Variable domain in full (rest from reference TRBV5-1 and TRBJ2-1): KAGVTQTPRYLIKTRGQQVTLSCSPISGHRSVSWYQQTPGQGLQFLFEYFSETQRNKGNFPGRFSGRQFSNSRSEMNVSTLELGDSALYLCASSSETGSWNEQFFGPGTRLTVL.

This rearrangement joins TRBV11-2 to TRBJ1-1; 11 bases match TRBD1. The CDR3 is made up of 15 amino acids. Per germline, CDR1 SGHAT and CDR2 FQNNGV. With V trimmed by 5 bases and J by 5 bases, 7 bases remained unmatched. The CDR3 DNA follows: TGTGCCAGCAGCCGAGGACAGGGGGCGAGGACTGAAGCTTTCTTT. Its translation: CASSRGQGARTEAFF.

This clone was seen once. At the DNA level, this CDR3 is encoded by other sequences in the same sample as well. The chain uses TRBV4-1 and TRBJ1-2; D unresolved. V lost 0 bases and J 8 bases, leaving 10 bases between the germline ends. Looked up from germline, CDR1 is MGHRA and CDR2 is YSYEKL. The length of the CDR3 is 13 residues. In nucleotides, the CDR3 is TGCGCCAGCAGCCAAGACGGGGATTACGGCTACACCTTC. This encodes CASSQDGDYGYTF.

The chain joins TRBV7-2 to TRBJ2-7; TRBD2 matches at 7 bases. This CDR3 spans 14 amino acids. The ends lost 1 base at V and 5 bases at J; junction bases unmatched: 5. The germline gives CDR1 SGHTA, CDR2 FQGNSA. The CDR3 loop reads CASSLEWGGDEQYF. The CDR3 DNA reads as TGTGCCAGCAGCTTAGAATGGGGAGGGGACGAGCAGTACTTC.

The V and J genes are TRBV2 and TRBJ2-7; the D is unclear. Germline CDR1 and CDR2: SNHLY and FYNNEI. Trimming shortened V by 4 bases and J by 2 bases, and 9 bases separated the two germline ends. The CDR3 runs 13 residues. The CDR3 DNA follows: TGTGCCAGCAGTGTCACCGTTACCTACGAGCAGTACGTC. Protein: CASSVTVTYEQYV.

This clone was seen a handful of times. CDR3 sequence reads: CASSETSGGAYEQFF. The CDR3 DNA is TGTGCCAGCAGTGAGACTAGCGGGGGGGCCTATGAGCAGTTCTTC. The rearrangement links TRBV2 to TRBJ2-1; 14 nucleotides match TRBD2. Unmatched junction bases numbered 3, after V lost 3 bases and J lost 8 bases. Germline V gives CDR1 SNHLY, CDR2 FYNNEI. The CDR3 extends over 15 amino acids. Together with reference TRBV2 and TRBJ2-1, the CDR3 gives the full variable domain: EPEVTQTPSHQVTQMGQEVILRCVPISNHLYFYWYRQILGQKVEFLVSFYNNEISEKSEIFDDQFSVERPDGSNFTLKIRSTKLEDSAMYFCASSETSGGAYEQFFGPGTRLTVL.

This clone was seen a few times. J is TRBJ2-3 and V is TRBV30, with 9 bases aligning to TRBD1. This CDR3 is built from 13 residues. The V gene end was trimmed by 0 bases and the J gene end by 6 bases; junction bases not matched to a gene: 1. The germline V gene encodes CDR1 GTSNPN and CDR2 SVGIG (reference sequence). The CDR3 region is CAWSVQGADTQYF. In DNA form, the CDR3 reads TGTGCCTGGAGTGTACAGGGGGCTGATACGCAGTATTTT.

This clone was counted once. The chain has TRBV5-1 and TRBJ2-1, with 7 positions matching TRBD2. The CDR3 is 18 amino acids. V gave up 0 bases and J gave up 0 bases; unmatched junction bases: 9. The germline gives CDR1 SGHRS, CDR2 YFSETQ. CDR3 protein: CASSLAWAGGNSYNEQFF. Here the CDR3 DNA reads TGCGCCAGCAGCTTGGCCTGGGCCGGGGGGAACTCCTACAATGAGCAGTTCTTC.

The chain carries TRBV28 and TRBJ2-5; TRBD2 agrees at 9 bases. Germline CDR1 MDHEN, CDR2 SYDVKM. The CDR3 spans 15 residues. The V gene end was trimmed by 5 bases and the J gene end by 5 bases; junction bases not matched to a gene: 9. Here the CDR3 reads CASSTPAGGFETQYF. For the CDR3, the DNA is TGTGCCAGCAGTACCCCTGCGGGGGGGTTTGAGACCCAGTACTTC.

The rearrangement uses TRBV30 and TRBJ2-1; D not certain. CDR3 length: 10 amino acids. V was shortened by 2 bases and J by 9 bases, with 5 bases between the two germline ends. Per the germline V gene, CDR1 is GTSNPN and CDR2 is SVGIG (reference sequence). Here the CDR3 reads CAWSSTEQFF. The CDR3 bases are TGTGCCTGGAGTTCAACTGAGCAGTTCTTC.